The sequence of this T cell receptor beta chain was determined in a study of T cell repertoires in cytomegalovirus infection. On the study more broadly: It can be stated that public TCR beta signatures indicated CMV infection as well as a matching HLA type.

In germline, CDR1 is DFQATT, CDR2 SNEGSKA (reference sequence). There are 11 residues in the CDR3. V lost 5 bases and J lost 7; bases outside the gene matches: 3. Notes on this clonotype: The antigen remains unidentified.

Study outcomes and limitations: Cumulated frequencies of public TCR beta families served to identify carriers of CMV plus the relevant HLA. CMV-specific HLA-C-restricted TCR beta clonotypes dominated the ex vivo response.

TCRdb re-called the reads with MiXCR, one entry per CDR3 protein. Of roughly 630,000 distinct CDR3 sequences listed, 20% to 30% were seen once; the top ten hold 7.5% to 9%. What was sequenced was CD8+ T cells from PBMCs. The TCR comes from a human donor in good health (CMV status not recorded). Some clones in this sample may be carry-over from other donors' samples. The J gene is TRBJ1-2, the V gene TRBV20-1, with 8 bases lining up with TRBD1. CDR3: CSAVQGGGYTF. The DNA for the CDR3 is TGCAGTGCTGTACAGGGGGGTGGCTACACCTTC.